This T cell receptor (beta chain) was profiled in a study of sequential checkpoint blockade in melanoma. For the study at large: After both sequences, patients received maintenance nivolumab.

Described treatment: randomized to nivolumab then ipilimumab (arm A) or the reverse (arm B). None of the patients previously received DNA-damaging chemotherapy. PBMC sorting kept live CD3+CD8+ cells without CD19 or CD56. TCRdb's copy holds only in-frame clones and misses some; the assay was immunoSEQ multiplex PCR. This table has about 5,100 clones, about 79% appearing once. V lost 6 bases to trimming and J lost 4 bases; unmatched junction nucleotides: 6. The CDR3 sequence is 14 residues long. Germline V gene sequence: CDR1 MNHEY, CDR2 SMNVEV (reference sequence). Sequences were derived from CD8+ T cells sorted from blood (inferred from file names), sampled from a patient given nivolumab and ipilimumab in sequence. This clonotype was sampled from a human patient with melanoma. Some clones in this sample may be carry-over from other donors' samples. The chain has TRBV27 and TRBJ1-2; TRBD1 matches at 9 bases. CDR3 sequence: CASSETGGIYGYTF. The CDR3 coding sequence is TGTGCCAGCAGCGAGACAGGGGGGATCTATGGCTACACCTTC.